The sequence of this T cell receptor beta chain was determined in a study of blood T cell repertoires in COVID-19. At the level of the study: Whether acute or convalescent, the COVID-19 samples came from the United States, Italy and Spain.

The CDR3 length is 14 residues. Trimming removed 0 bases from V and 4 bases from J, with 9 bases in between. From germline, CDR1 is MNHEY and CDR2 SVGAGI. As processed by the authors: Reference gene primer amplification gave estimated nucleated cell counts. Only in-frame clones appear in the TCRdb table, and some are missing; sequencing was by immunoSEQ multiplex PCR. V, J and clone size are those of that table, while D and trimming were read from the DNA. This table has about 170,000 clones, over 85% appearing once. The chain has TRBV6-5 and TRBJ1-2, with D possibly matching TRBD1 (6 bases). Input material: peripheral blood. This TCR was recovered from a woman in her forties or fifties with acute or convalescent COVID-19. The CDR3, as DNA: TGTGCCAGCAGTTACTCGACAGGCATCTATGGCTACACCTTC. Translating gives CASSYSTGIYGYTF.